This T cell receptor beta chain stems from a study of cytomegalovirus exposure and HLA in healthy donors. Measured with immunoSEQ multiplex PCR; TCRdb has only the in-frame clones, and not every one. The data show 150,000 to 250,000 clones, about 81% seen once. The germline V gene encodes CDR1 SGHNT and CDR2 YYREEE (reference sequence). The CDR3 sequence is 16 residues long. Trimming removed 4 bases from V and 5 bases from J; junction bases left unmatched: 9. The sequenced sample consisted of PBMCs. The V gene is TRBV5-4, the J gene TRBJ2-2, with 9 bases aligning to TRBD1. The TCR was taken from a woman in her twenties or thirties in good health and CMV-seronegative. This chain's CDR3 is CASSGVGTGWTGELFF. The CDR3 bases are TGTGCCAGCAGCGGGGTCGGGACAGGGTGGACCGGGGAGCTGTTTTTT.